This T cell receptor beta chain stems from a study of blood T cell repertoires in COVID-19. Study-level information: The analysed material was cDNA or gDNA that came from T cells, B-cell-depleted T cells, or PBMCs.

V was pared by 6 bases and J by 6 bases, with 16 bases of the junction left unmatched. The CDR3 runs to 19 residues. Per the germline V gene, CDR1 is LNHDA and CDR2 is SQIVND (reference sequence). How the authors handled the data: Reference gene primers were amplified, and this amplification served to estimate nucleated cell counts. Some clones are missing from TCRdb's copy, which holds only in-frame ones; the method was immunoSEQ multiplex PCR. V and J calls and clone size come straight from that table; D and trimming were deduced from the DNA. This repertoire shows 120,000 to 150,000 clones, roughly 79% found once; its top ten account for 7.5% to 9.5%.

This sequence joins TRBV19 and TRBJ1-6; 11 positions agree with TRBD1. This TCR was sampled from a human donor with acute or convalescent COVID-19. The donor label of this sample is uncertain. Input material: peripheral blood. CDR3 amino acids: CASRGQGAFKNVGNSPLHF. CDR3 sequence (DNA): TGTGCCAGTAGAGGACAGGGGGCATTCAAGAATGTGGGTAATTCACCCCTCCACTTT.